This T cell receptor beta chain was sequenced during a study of cytomegalovirus exposure and HLA in healthy donors. Study-wide background: HLA-typed donors were the source of about 90 million unique TCRs held in an early data release. Study-level results: Owing to their indistinguishability, certain V segments, notably TRBV6-2 and TRBV6-3, were excluded.

The CDR3 runs to 14 residues. J lost 6 bases, V lost 2 bases, and 4 bases had no gene match. Germline-derived CDR1 and CDR2 are MNHNS and SASEGT. Primers included in the PCR were 60 Vbeta and 13 Jbeta primers. Sequencing used immunoSEQ multiplex PCR; TCRdb keeps in-frame clones, though not all of them. The sample has fewer than 150,000 clones, roughly 77% seen once. This clone was observed many times. Its antigen is unidentified. The TCR was taken from a man aged 45-65 years in good health and CMV-seropositive. Sample: PBMCs. The chain is built from TRBV6-1 and TRBJ2-7; TRBD2 matches at 10 bases. CDR3 in amino acids: CASSELAGELEQYF. The DNA of the CDR3 is TGTGCCAGCAGTGAACTAGCGGGAGAACTCGAGCAGTACTTC.